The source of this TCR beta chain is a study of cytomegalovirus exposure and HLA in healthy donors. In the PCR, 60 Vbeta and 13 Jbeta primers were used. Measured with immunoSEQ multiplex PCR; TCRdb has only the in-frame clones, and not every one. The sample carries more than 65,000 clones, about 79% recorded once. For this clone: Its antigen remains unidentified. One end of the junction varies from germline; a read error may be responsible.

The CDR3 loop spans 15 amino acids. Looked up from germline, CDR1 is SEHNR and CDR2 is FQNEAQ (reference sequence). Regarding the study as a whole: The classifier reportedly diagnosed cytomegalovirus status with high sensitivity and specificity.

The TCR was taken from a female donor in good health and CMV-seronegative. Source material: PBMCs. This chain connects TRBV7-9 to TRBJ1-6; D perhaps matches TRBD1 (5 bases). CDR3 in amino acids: CSSSPAGPDNSPLHF. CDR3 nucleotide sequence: TGTTCCAGCAGCCCCGCAGGGCCGGATAATTCACCCCTCCACTTT.